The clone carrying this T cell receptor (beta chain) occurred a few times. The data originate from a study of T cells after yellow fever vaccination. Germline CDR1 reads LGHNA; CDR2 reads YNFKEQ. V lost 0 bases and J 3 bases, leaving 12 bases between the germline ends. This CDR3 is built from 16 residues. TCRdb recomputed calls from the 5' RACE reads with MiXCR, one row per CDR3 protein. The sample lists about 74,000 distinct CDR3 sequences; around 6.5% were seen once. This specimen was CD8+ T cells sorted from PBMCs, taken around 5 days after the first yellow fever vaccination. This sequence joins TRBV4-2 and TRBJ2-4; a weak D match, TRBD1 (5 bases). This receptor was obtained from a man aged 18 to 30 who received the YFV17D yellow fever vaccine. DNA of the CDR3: TGTGCCAGCAGCCAAGATCCAGGGTATATCAAAAACATTCAGTACTTC. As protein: CASSQDPGYIKNIQYF.